The entry below gives a single TCR beta chain sequence along with its context. TCRdb itself ran the 5' RACE reads through MiXCR, one entry per CDR3 protein. The table has 55,000 to 80,000 distinct CDR3 sequences, about an eighth seen once. The sample originates from a study of early T cells in non-severe SARS-CoV-2 infection. Here the sequenced sample was whole blood, taken at baseline. The TCR was taken from an adult who was a healthcare worker with PCR-confirmed SARS-CoV-2 infection or an uninfected control (not recorded which).

CDR3 DNA sequence: TGCGCCAGCAGCTTATGGGGATCGACGCCTAGCTCCTACAATGAGCAGTTCTTC. As protein: CASSLWGSTPSSYNEQFF. J is TRBJ2-1 and V is TRBV5-1; the D is unclear. This CDR3 comprises 18 residues. CDR1 and CDR2 (germline): SGHRS, YFSETQ. Trimming removed 2 bases at V and 0 bases at J, with 18 bases between.